The TCR beta chain described here comes from a study of siplizumab effects on memory and regulatory T cells. Assay: immunoSEQ multiplex PCR; the TCRdb copy retains only in-frame clones and omits some. The sample gives 70,000 to 100,000 clones, roughly 93% of which show up once; over 5.5% is in the top ten. Germline V gives CDR1 MNHEY, CDR2 SVGAGI. Trimming cost V 2 bases and J 5 bases; bases outside gene matches: 5. This CDR3 has 15 residues. V is TRBV6-5 and J is TRBJ2-7; 11 bases agree with TRBD2. The sequence derives from a human donor in good health. Sequences were obtained from CD8+ T cells sorted from blood. The CDR3, as DNA: TGTGCCAGCAGTTACGGGACTAGCGGCGGCCACGAGCAGTACTTC. Its protein is CASSYGTSGGHEQYF.